The 15 T cell receptor beta chains reported below all come from one sample, sequenced in a study of tumor and adjacent non-tumor tissue in lung cancer. This sample's RNA came from whole unsorted tissue. The library came from three nested PCR rounds adapted from ARM-PCR protocols. Via MiXCR, TCRdb re-called the multiplex PCR reads, giving one row per CDR3 protein. The table shows around 66,000 distinct CDR3 sequences, with 60% to 75% occurring only once. The sequenced sample consisted of lung tumor tissue. The source is a man aged 55 to 69 with non-small cell lung cancer.

In regard to this clonotype: One junction end does not reproduce the germline sequence, and a read error may be involved. The rearrangement uses TRBV6-5 and TRBJ1-1; tentative D call: TRBD1 (5 bases). The CDR3 loop spans 15 amino acids. In germline, CDR1 is MNHEY, CDR2 SVGAGI. The CDR3 is CASSYSRRCGAEAFF. The CDR3 bases are TGTGCCAGTAGTTACTCCCGCAGGTGTGGGGCTGAAGCTTTTTTT.

This clonotype was seen only once. Compared with germline, one end of the junction differs, possibly owing to a read error. The chain links TRBV6-1 to TRBJ2-2; D is tentatively TRBD1 or TRBD2 (6 bases each). This CDR3 has 14 residues. Germline loops: CDR1 MNHNS, CDR2 SASEGT. The CDR3 DNA follows: TGTGCCAGGCGGGACACCTCGAACATCGGGGAGCTGTTTTTT. This gives the protein CARRDTSNIGELFF.

As to this clonotype: A read error may account for a junction end that differs from germline. V and J are TRBV12-3 or TRBV12-4 and TRBJ2-7; no clear D. The CDR3 covers 14 residues. This CDR3 is CASSLGWNSYEKYF. The CDR3 DNA follows: TGTGCCAGCAGTTTAGGGTGGAACTCCTACGAGAAGTACTTC.

The genes are TRBV11-1 and TRBJ2-2, with a possible D match to TRBD2 (5 bases). From germline, CDR1 is SGHAT and CDR2 FQDESV (reference sequence). V lost 5 bases, J lost 1 base, and 11 bases lay in between. The length of the CDR3 is 15 residues. CDR3 amino acids: CASSGSLKNTGELFF. CDR3 nucleotides: TGTGCCAGCAGCGGGAGTTTGAAGAACACCGGGGAGCTGTTTTTT.

In its sample, this clonotype was seen a few times. The genes are TRBV28 and TRBJ2-7; TRBD2 matches at 9 bases. CDR3 size: 14 residues. In germline, CDR1 is MDHEN, CDR2 SYDVKM. The trim removed 2 bases at V and 5 bases at J, leaving 4 bases unmatched. CDR3 sequence (DNA): TGTGCCAGCAGTTTAGGCGGGAGGGTGGACGAGCAGTACTTC. Translated, it gives CASSLGGRVDEQYF.

Notes on this clonotype: The CDR3 does not close with the conserved phenylalanine or tryptophan, likely indicating a read error. The limits of the CDR3 on the DNA are not certain, so only TCRdb's listed CDR3 is given. The chain links TRBV20-1 to TRBJ2-7; the DNA was not used to check the table's D call, TRBD2. The CDR3 adds up to 15 amino acids, both ends counted. Germline CDR1 and CDR2: DFQATT and SNEGSKA (reference sequence). This CDR3 reads CSAHFRRLATSERYL.

The chain employs TRBV28 and TRBJ1-5; no firm D call. Trimming shortened V by 6 bases and J by 11 bases, and 17 bases separated the two germline ends. The CDR3 is 13 residues long. The germline V gene has CDR1 MDHEN and CDR2 SYDVKM. CDR3 sequence: CASSQDPGKSQHF. In DNA form, the CDR3 reads TGTGCCAGCAGCCAAGACCCCGGCAAGTCCCAGCATTTT.

In regard to this clonotype: One end of the junction does not line up with germline, which may come from a read error. The rearrangement joins TRBV11-2 to TRBJ2-3; tentatively, D is TRBD2 (5 bases). This CDR3 spans 15 amino acids. Germline V gene lookup returns CDR1 SGHAT and CDR2 FQNNGV. The CDR3 DNA sequence: TGTGCCAGCATCCCGGGATCCCCTAGCACAGATACCCAGTATTTT. Encoded protein: CASIPGSPSTDTQYF.

This clonotype was seen repeatedly, ten times or more. The chain employs TRBV11-2 and TRBJ1-2; D gene ambiguous. CDR1 and CDR2 from the germline V gene are SGHAT and FQNNGV. V lost 5 bases and J lost 8, with 18 bases in between. The CDR3 loop spans 14 amino acids. CDR3 sequence (DNA): TGTGCCAGCAGCCCCGGGTGGGGTAGAGAGGGCTACACCTTC. Translating gives CASSPGWGREGYTF.

A remark on this clonotype: The CDR3 carries no conserved terminal phenylalanine or tryptophan, so it likely arises from a read error. The chain links TRBV10-3 to TRBJ2-7; D remains ambiguous. V lost 11 bases to trimming and J lost 6 bases, with 29 bases between them. The CDR3 extends over 16 amino acids. Germline CDR1 and CDR2: ENHRY and SYGVKD. CDR3 in DNA: TGTGCCTCAAAGGGTTGGGTGGGCCGGTGGGTTCGCGAGCAGTACTCG. Translation gives CASKGWVGRWVREQYS.

Concerning this clonotype: The CDR3 does not end in the conserved phenylalanine or tryptophan, so this is likely a read error. Because the CDR3's place on the DNA is in doubt, the DNA is left out and the CDR3 is given as listed by TCRdb. The genes are TRBV28 and TRBJ2-1; TRBD2 was called by the table and not checked on the DNA. The CDR3 totals 16 residues, both ends included. Germline assignment: CDR1 MDHEN and CDR2 SYDVKM. The CDR3 here is CACSTASGRDLNEQFL.

This clonotype was detected only a few times. The chain employs TRBV29-1 and TRBJ2-1; 11 positions match TRBD2. CDR1 SQVTM and CDR2 ANQGSEA come from the germline V gene. The CDR3 loop spans 14 amino acids. The CDR3, as DNA: TGCAATGCTGGACTAGCGGGCCGCTACAATGAGCAGTTCTTC. It codes for CNAGLAGRYNEQFF.

This clonotype was observed once. The conserved phenylalanine or tryptophan is not found at the CDR3 terminus, so this likely reflects a read error. V usage is TRBV28 and J usage is TRBJ2-4; D is perhaps TRBD2 (5 bases). The CDR3 consists of 15 residues. Germline lookup yields CDR1 MDHEN and CDR2 SYDVKM. The CDR3 DNA is TGTGCTAGCAGTTTATACCCCCTAGCCAAAACCATTCAGTACTTG. Protein sequence: CASSLYPLAKTIQYL.

As concerns this clonotype: One end of the junction is discordant with germline, which a read error may explain. V is TRBV20-1 and J is TRBJ2-2; 7 bases map to TRBD2. The CDR3 runs to 16 residues. CDR1 and CDR2 (germline): DFQATT, SNEGSKA (reference sequence). DNA of the CDR3: TGCAGTACTACTTTAGAGGGAGGGCAGGAGACCGGGAAGCTGTATTTT. This encodes CSTTLEGGQETGKLYF.

On this clonotype: At one end, the junction sequence differs from germline, possibly due to a read error. CDR3 nucleotide sequence: TGCAGTGCTACTTTAGCAGGAGGGCAGGAGAGCGGGGAGCTGTTATTT. Translation: CSATLAGGQESGELLF. J is TRBJ2-2 and V is TRBV20-1; 7 bases fit TRBD2. This CDR3 is 16 amino acids long. CDR1 DFQATT and CDR2 SNEGSKA come from the germline V gene (reference sequence).